The 30 T cell receptor beta chains below were found in one sample sequenced in a study of somatic mutations in cytotoxic T cells in rheumatoid arthritis. Clones were read by immunoSEQ multiplex PCR, and TCRdb kept only the in-frame ones, dropping some. The data hold about 25,000 clones, with roughly 80% observed a single time. The sample consisted of CD8+ T cells sorted from blood. Receptors originate from a woman aged 18-30 years in good health.

The chain has TRBV19 and TRBJ2-5; D remains unclear. V lost 1 base and J lost 1, with 10 bases in between. The CDR3 has 15 residues. The germline CDR1 and CDR2 sequences are LNHDA and SQIVND (reference sequence). The CDR3, as DNA: TGTGCCAGTAGTATAGTCCAGCGAACCCAAGAGACCCAGTACTTC. Translation gives CASSIVQRTQETQYF.

In its sample, this clone was seen a few times. The V gene is TRBV6-5, the J gene TRBJ1-4; no clear D. The CDR3 loop spans 14 amino acids. V was trimmed by 2 bases and J by 7 bases, leaving 11 bases between them. Looked up from germline, CDR1 is MNHEY and CDR2 is SVGAGI. CDR3 nucleotide sequence: TGTGCCAGCAGTTACGTCCAAGGTGTTGAAAAACTGTTTTTT. Translated, it gives CASSYVQGVEKLFF.

This sequence joins TRBV30 and TRBJ1-4; no definite D call. The V gene lost 3 bases and the J gene lost 8 bases, with 10 bases spanning the gap. CDR1 GTSNPN and CDR2 SVGIG come from the germline V gene (reference sequence). This CDR3 comprises 12 residues. CDR3 protein: CAWSLSHEKLFF. The CDR3 DNA sequence: TGTGCCTGGAGCCTCTCCCACGAAAAACTGTTTTTT.

This chain connects TRBV30 to TRBJ1-5, with TRBD1 matching over 9 bases. V lost 3 bases, J lost 7 bases, and 7 bases stayed unmatched. This CDR3 comprises 14 residues. Per the germline V gene, CDR1 is GTSNPN and CDR2 is SVGIG (reference sequence). CDR3 sequence reads: CAWRETGGGQPQHF. CDR3 in DNA: TGTGCCTGGAGGGAAACAGGGGGCGGACAGCCCCAGCATTTT.

The rearrangement links TRBV9 to TRBJ2-3; D ambiguous. V lost 0 bases and J lost 4, with 6 bases in between. CDR3 length: 13 amino acids. Germline V gene sequence: CDR1 SGDLS, CDR2 YYNGEE. CDR3 bases: TGTGCCAGCAGCGTAGGACTTCCAGATACGCAGTATTTT. This gives the protein CASSVGLPDTQYF.

The chain links TRBV6-6 to TRBJ1-5; 7 nucleotides align to TRBD1. Germline CDR1 is MNHNY and CDR2 is SVGAGI (reference sequence). The CDR3 has 16 residues. The V gene end was trimmed by 5 bases and the J gene end by 5 bases; junction bases not matched to a gene: 12. CDR3 sequence (DNA): TGTGCCAGCAGTAGGGAGGACAGGACAAAGGATCAGCCCCAGCATTTT. This sequence encodes CASSREDRTKDQPQHF.

J is TRBJ2-1 and V is TRBV29-1; 10 positions match TRBD2. The germline gives CDR1 SQVTM, CDR2 ANQGSEA. The V segment lost 3 bases and the J segment 8 bases; nucleotides outside the gene matches: 10. The CDR3 has 15 residues. CDR3 sequence reads: CSVEGGASGSYEQFF. In DNA, the CDR3 is TGCAGCGTTGAGGGGGGGGCTAGCGGGAGCTATGAGCAGTTCTTC.

The chain carries TRBV28 and TRBJ1-3; D gene uncertain. The germline V and J ends were trimmed by 2 bases and 8 bases, with 13 bases remaining between them. Looked up from germline, CDR1 is MDHEN and CDR2 is SYDVKM. The CDR3 has 14 residues. The DNA for the CDR3 is TGTGCCAGCAGTTTACGCGGCGCCTCGGACACCATATATTTT. It specifies CASSLRGASDTIYF.

The sample holds a few counts of this clone. The V gene is TRBV13, the J gene TRBJ2-2; 7 nucleotides line up with TRBD2. The length of the CDR3 is 15 residues. V lost 2 bases and J lost 5; bases outside the gene matches: 5. In germline, CDR1 is PRHDT, CDR2 FYEKMQ (reference sequence). CDR3 amino acids: CASSLSGMFTGELFF. CDR3 sequence (DNA): TGTGCCAGCAGCTTAAGCGGGATGTTTACCGGGGAGCTGTTTTTT.

This sequence joins TRBV27 and TRBJ2-6, with D unresolved. V was trimmed by 8 bases and J by 3 bases, leaving 5 bases between them. The CDR3 covers 12 residues. Germline V CDR1 and CDR2: MNHEY, SMNVEV (reference sequence). The CDR3 here is CASGRGANVLTF. For the CDR3, the DNA is TGTGCCAGCGGCCGTGGGGCCAACGTCCTGACTTTC. Together with reference TRBV27 and TRBJ2-6, the CDR3 gives the full variable domain: EAQVTQNPRYLITVTGKKLTVTCSQNMNHEYMSWYRQDPGLGLRQIYYSMNVEVTDKGDVPEGYKVSRKEKRNFPLILESPSPNQTSLYFCASGRGANVLTFGAGSRLTVL.

This clone was seen just once. The V and J genes are TRBV4-1 and TRBJ1-3; D gene unclear. The ends were cut back, 0 bases at V and 5 bases at J, with 8 bases in the middle. CDR3 length equals 14 residues. Germline V gene sequence: CDR1 MGHRA, CDR2 YSYEKL. The DNA of the CDR3 is TGCGCCAGCAGCCAAGAGGGCCCTAGAAACACCATATATTTT. The encoded protein is CASSQEGPRNTIYF.

The chain carries TRBV5-4 and TRBJ2-3, with a weak D call TRBD1 (6 bases). CDR1 is SGHNT, CDR2 YYREEE, per germline (reference sequence). The CDR3 loop spans 16 amino acids. With 4 bases removed from V and 4 bases from J, the gap between germline ends came to 19 bases. The CDR3 loop is CASSPALGAGPDTQYF. CDR3 in DNA: TGTGCCAGCAGCCCAGCGTTGGGGGCCGGTCCAGATACGCAGTATTTT.

The chain carries TRBV28 and TRBJ2-2; 8 bases align to TRBD2. V trimming: 5 bases; J trimming: 1 base; junction bases outside the gene matches: 6. Germline loops: CDR1 MDHEN, CDR2 SYDVKM. The CDR3 runs to 16 residues. Here the CDR3 reads CASSPPGGGNTGELFF. CDR3 in DNA: TGTGCCAGCAGTCCCCCCGGGGGGGGGAACACCGGGGAGCTGTTTTTT.

The rearrangement joins TRBV7-2 to TRBJ2-7, with D perhaps given as TRBD1 or TRBD2 (5 bases each). CDR1 and CDR2 (germline): SGHTA, FQGNSA. Trimming cost V 1 base and J 7 bases, with 14 bases left between them. This CDR3 has 14 residues. The chain's CDR3 is CASSLGPGPEEQYV. In DNA, the CDR3 is TGTGCCAGCAGCTTAGGTCCGGGACCCGAGGAGCAGTACGTC.

This clone was seen a few times. This chain joins TRBV28 and TRBJ1-1, with 10 nucleotides matching TRBD1. After removal of 8 bases from V and 7 bases from J, the junction contained 4 bases not matched to a gene. CDR1 and CDR2 from the germline V gene are MDHEN and SYDVKM. The CDR3 loop spans 12 amino acids. CDR3: CASCDRGLEAFF. CDR3 nucleotides: TGTGCCAGCTGTGACAGGGGGCTTGAAGCTTTCTTT.

The sample holds a few counts of this clone. The gene calls are TRBV5-4 and TRBJ1-2, with TRBD1 as a possible D gene (6 bases). The CDR3 contains 13 residues. Germline V lookup: CDR1 SGHNT, CDR2 YYREEE (reference sequence). Trimming took 0 bases from V and 3 from J, leaving 6 bases between them. The CDR3, as DNA: TGTGCCAGCAGCTTGGCAGGGGACTATGGCTACACCTTC. This gives the protein CASSLAGDYGYTF.

V and J are TRBV6-6 and TRBJ2-5; tentative D call: TRBD1 (6 bases). V was pared by 6 bases and J by 1 base, with 18 bases between. Germline loops: CDR1 MNHNY, CDR2 SVGAGI (reference sequence). The CDR3 runs 16 residues. The CDR3, as DNA: TGTGCCAGCAGCCTCCTCCCGGACAGAGCCCAAGAGACCCAGTACTTC. This gives the protein CASSLLPDRAQETQYF.

The chain couples TRBV10-3 to TRBJ1-1; 9 positions agree with TRBD1. This CDR3 comprises 15 residues. With 3 bases clipped from V and 0 bases from J, the junction kept 2 bases outside the gene matches. Germline-derived CDR1 and CDR2 are ENHRY and SYGVKD. The CDR3 loop reads CAISDDRGLNTEAFF. CDR3 DNA: TGTGCCATCAGTGATGACAGGGGGTTGAACACTGAAGCTTTCTTT.

The count of this clone is one. This rearrangement joins TRBV5-1 to TRBJ2-3; no clear D. Germline V CDR1 and CDR2: SGHRS, YFSETQ. The CDR3 length is 13 residues. V was cut by 0 bases and J by 6 bases, with 8 bases left in between. DNA for the CDR3: TGCGCCAGCAGCTTGGTCCCTGTGGATACGCAGTATTTT. It specifies CASSLVPVDTQYF.

CDR3 in amino acids: CASGLTGGSPSSYNEQFF. CDR3 DNA: TGTGCCAGCGGCCTAACGGGAGGGTCTCCTAGCTCCTACAATGAGCAGTTCTTC. The gene calls are TRBV11-2 and TRBJ2-1; 8 positions match TRBD2. The CDR3 is 18 residues long. V shed 8 bases and J 0 bases; nucleotides not matched to a gene: 15. From germline, CDR1 is SGHAT and CDR2 FQNNGV.

The chain is built from TRBV28 and TRBJ2-5; 14 bases match TRBD2. Trimming cost V 4 bases and J 3 bases; bases outside gene matches: 1. The CDR3 is 15 amino acids. Germline assignment: CDR1 MDHEN and CDR2 SYDVKM. The CDR3 bases are TGTGCCAGCAGTTCGGGACTAGCGGGAGAAGAGACCCAGTACTTC. Protein: CASSSGLAGEETQYF.

This clone has more than one count but fewer than ten. The chain links TRBV4-1 to TRBJ1-2; D not resolved. V was shortened by 1 base and J by 2 bases, with 8 bases between the two germline ends. Looked up from germline, CDR1 is MGHRA and CDR2 is YSYEKL. The CDR3 runs to 14 residues. Here the CDR3 reads CASSQGGSNYGYTF. The CDR3 DNA is TGCGCCAGCAGCCAAGGCGGCAGCAACTATGGCTACACCTTC.

This chain joins TRBV5-6 and TRBJ2-2; unclear D gene. The CDR3 length is 16 residues. Germline CDR1 SGHDT, CDR2 YYEEEE. Deletions cut 0 bases from V and 3 bases from J, with 12 bases between. CDR3 DNA sequence: TGTGCCAGCAGCTTGGGCGGCTACACCGACACCGGGGAGCTGTTTTTT. Protein sequence: CASSLGGYTDTGELFF. The full variable domain, with the rest looked up from reference TRBV5-6 and TRBJ2-2, is DAGVTQSPTHLIKTRGQQVTLRCSPKSGHDTVSWYQQALGQGPQFIFQYYEEEERQRGNFPDRFSGHQFPNYSSELNVNALLLGDSALYLCASSLGGYTDTGELFFGEGSRLTVL.

The J gene is TRBJ1-6, the V gene TRBV11-1, with a tentative D call TRBD1 (5 bases). Germline-derived CDR1 and CDR2 are SGHAT and FQDESV (reference sequence). V dropped 4 bases and J dropped 0 bases, with 10 bases sitting between them. CDR3 length: 16 amino acids. The CDR3 bases are TGTGCCAGCAGCTGGGACGGGAGCTCCTATAATTCACCCCTCCACTTT. Encoded protein: CASSWDGSSYNSPLHF.

The rearrangement links TRBV27 to TRBJ1-5, with a tentative D call TRBD1 (5 bases). Germline CDR1 is MNHEY and CDR2 is SMNVEV (reference sequence). V was pared by 3 bases and J by 5 bases, with 8 bases between. This CDR3 is built from 13 residues. CDR3 DNA: TGTGCCAGCAGTTTTGGGGCCGATCAGCCCCAGCATTTT. Encoded protein: CASSFGADQPQHF.

This chain connects TRBV5-5 to TRBJ2-7; D remains unclear. This CDR3 spans 14 amino acids. CDR1 and CDR2 (germline): SGHKS, YYEKEE (reference sequence). V was pared by 3 bases and J by 2 bases, with 12 bases between. The CDR3 is CASSSQTGAYEQYF. CDR3 sequence (DNA): TGTGCCAGCAGCTCCCAGACTGGAGCCTACGAGCAGTACTTC.

CDR3 protein: CASVGNTEAFF. As DNA, the CDR3 is TGTGCCAGCGTGGGTAACACTGAAGCTTTCTTT. V gene TRBV6-6 combines with J gene TRBJ1-1; D gene uncertain. The CDR3 spans 11 residues. The V and J ends lost 8 bases and 2 bases respectively, with 6 bases between them. The germline V gene has CDR1 MNHNY and CDR2 SVGAGI (reference sequence).

V and J are TRBV5-1 and TRBJ1-5; D gene unclear. CDR3 length equals 15 residues. Trimming removed 0 bases from V and 0 bases from J, with 7 bases in between. Germline loops: CDR1 SGHRS, CDR2 YFSETQ. In DNA form, the CDR3 reads TGCGCCAGCAGCTTGGAAACTAATAGCAATCAGCCCCAGCATTTT. Amino acid sequence: CASSLETNSNQPQHF.

V and J are TRBV13 and TRBJ2-1, with 8 positions matching TRBD2. V dropped 4 bases and J dropped 0; count of bases not matched to a gene: 8. Germline V gene sequence: CDR1 PRHDT, CDR2 FYEKMQ (reference sequence). This CDR3 comprises 17 residues. Here the CDR3 reads CASSSKLAASSYNEQFF. DNA for the CDR3: TGTGCCAGCAGCTCAAAACTAGCGGCGAGCTCCTACAATGAGCAGTTCTTC. The entire variable domain, with the rest obtained from reference TRBV13 and TRBJ2-1, is as follows: AAGVIQSPRHLIKEKRETATLKCYPIPRHDTVYWYQQGPGQDPQFLISFYEKMQSDKGSIPDRFSAQQFSDYHSELNMSSLELGDSALYFCASSSKLAASSYNEQFFGPGTRLTVL.

This clone was found a few times. The chain recombines TRBV5-4 with TRBJ2-1; 10 bases are a match to TRBD2. With 0 bases clipped from V and 4 bases from J, the junction kept 10 bases outside the gene matches. Germline lookup yields CDR1 SGHNT and CDR2 YYREEE (reference sequence). The CDR3 is 18 residues long. In nucleotides, the CDR3 is TGTGCCAGCAGCTTGGGTTCCTTAGCGGGGGGATCGTACAATGAGCAGTTCTTC. The encoded protein is CASSLGSLAGGSYNEQFF.